A selection of T cell receptor beta chains follows, all from one sample in a study of blood T cell repertoires in COVID-19. Method: immunoSEQ multiplex PCR; TCRdb's copy keeps in-frame clones and lacks some. The table includes some 110,000 clones, roughly 78% detected once. Material for sequencing was peripheral blood. The receptors come from a man aged 60-69 years with active or convalescent COVID-19. CDR3s leave out the opening cysteine and the closing phenylalanine or tryptophan. A D gene is named only where the DNA matches it firmly. Clone size, where shown, is once, few, many, or a class for clones that have expanded.

J	V	D	size	CDR3
TRBJ1-1	TRBV18	-	-	ASSPGGENTEAF
TRBJ1-3	TRBV29-1	-	-	SVTGIDSGNTIY
TRBJ1-6	TRBV14	-	-	APLRGSGNSPLH
TRBJ2-5	TRBV28	-	few	ASRKQDQETQY
TRBJ1-2	TRBV5-6	-	-	ASSWRSNYGYT
TRBJ2-7	TRBV5-5	-	many	ASSRDYEQY
TRBJ2-1	TRBV4-1	TRBD1	few	ASSQVTGVPYNEQF
TRBJ2-5	TRBV18	TRBD2	-	ASSPAGTRLGETQY
TRBJ2-7	TRBV28	-	-	ASSLRGEDYEQY
TRBJ2-1	TRBV4-3	-	-	ASSQDKASWYEQF
TRBJ2-7	TRBV6-2/TRBV6-3	TRBD2	-	ASSYSRTSGSWGEQY
TRBJ2-1	TRBV7-2	TRBD2	-	ASTEELAGAYNEQF
TRBJ2-5	TRBV19	TRBD2	-	ASTPGGTSGQETQY
TRBJ2-5	TRBV4-2	TRBD1	-	ASSQYQQGRETQY
TRBJ1-1	TRBV30	-	-	AWSRVTEAF
TRBJ1-4	TRBV4-3	-	-	ASSQVSEKLF
TRBJ1-3	TRBV7-8	-	-	ASSLGSRGGNTIY
TRBJ2-5	TRBV19	TRBD1	-	ASSTQGAEETQY
TRBJ2-7	TRBV4-1	TRBD2	few	ASSQGRTSGGNSYEQY
TRBJ2-1	TRBV27	TRBD2	-	ASSSPGLAGTNEQF
TRBJ1-2	TRBV7-2	TRBD1	many	ASSPQGEDYGYT
TRBJ2-7	TRBV29-1	TRBD2	-	SARGTSAAEQY
TRBJ2-3	TRBV11-3	TRBD1	-	ASSFRATGADTQY
TRBJ1-5	TRBV20-1	TRBD1	-	SASRMTGLSNQPQH
TRBJ1-1	TRBV3-1/TRBV3-2	-	-	ASSPTGNTEAF
TRBJ2-7	TRBV7-8	-	-	ASSRDIEAYEQY
TRBJ2-2	TRBV4-3	TRBD1	-	ASSQELEDRGQGGELF
TRBJ2-7	TRBV28	-	once	ASSSDSYEQY
TRBJ2-1	TRBV7-2	-	-	ASSQFSRDEQF
TRBJ1-4	TRBV5-4	-	few	ASSSNNEKLF
TRBJ2-3	TRBV6-6	-	-	ASSDRGGGTDTQY
TRBJ2-3	TRBV6-2/TRBV6-3	-	-	ASSYLGVTQY
TRBJ2-1	TRBV28	-	-	ASSLTGGIYNEQF
TRBJ2-7	TRBV5-6	TRBD1	-	ASSFDRAYEQY
TRBJ2-3	TRBV5-4	-	few	ASTREFGSDTQY
TRBJ2-5	TRBV9	-	-	ASTRRNRVQETQY
TRBJ2-7	TRBV19	TRBD1	-	ASSIGTGVYEQY
TRBJ1-2	TRBV10-3	TRBD1	-	AISDRGENGYT
TRBJ2-3	TRBV11-3	TRBD1	-	ASSLEGQSTDTQY
TRBJ1-1	TRBV9	TRBD1	-	ASSLLGQGPTEAF
TRBJ2-2	TRBV6-5	-	-	ASSYDYTGELF
TRBJ1-5	TRBV7-8	TRBD1	few	ASSWDRAQPQH
TRBJ2-1	TRBV4-2	-	-	ASSQDSIMMSSYNEQF
TRBJ2-1	TRBV3-1/TRBV3-2	TRBD1	-	ASSLTGGYPYNEQF
TRBJ1-1	TRBV5-1	-	-	ASSSRGGDTEAF
TRBJ1-5	TRBV3-1/TRBV3-2	TRBD1	-	ASSQTGDQPQH
TRBJ1-5	TRBV5-1	-	-	ASSPGLTGNQPQH
TRBJ2-3	TRBV28	-	once	ASSFDIRTDTQY
TRBJ1-1	TRBV27	-	many	ASSFGLNTEAF
TRBJ2-3	TRBV10-3	TRBD2	once	AISESIGGEPSTDTQY
TRBJ2-2	TRBV29-1	TRBD1	-	SVEGGQLNTGELF
TRBJ1-1	TRBV6-6	-	few	ASNQGNTEAF
TRBJ2-7	TRBV6-5	-	-	ASRPTVNSYEQY